This passage covers 30 T cell receptor beta chains from one sample sequenced in a study of CD8+ T cells in alopecia areata. Reverse transcribed after extraction, RNA yielded cDNA as the sequencing template. Sequencing was performed with immunoSEQ multiplex PCR; in TCRdb, only in-frame clones are kept and a portion is missing. This sample yields around 100,000 clones, of which around three fifths are seen a single time; more than 3% belongs to the top ten. The sample's treatment: oral pan-JAK inhibitor, 5-10 mg twice daily. The sample was CD4+ T cells sorted from blood, taken at week 24, from a patient treated with tofacitinib. These receptors were obtained from a human donor with alopecia areata.

The chain combines TRBV4-3 with TRBJ2-3, with D unclear. CDR3 length: 14 amino acids. V shed 0 bases and J shed 2 bases, with 6 bases lying between them. Per the germline V gene, CDR1 is LGHNA and CDR2 is YSLEER. The CDR3 sequence is CASSQDRSTDTQYF. The DNA of the CDR3 is TGCGCCAGCAGCCAAGACAGGTCCACAGATACGCAGTATTTT.

This chain connects TRBV29-1 to TRBJ2-7; D possibly corresponds to TRBD2 (7 bases). This CDR3 has 13 residues. Germline V gives CDR1 SQVTM, CDR2 ANQGSEA. V was trimmed by 3 bases and J by 2 bases, leaving 11 bases between them. DNA for the CDR3: TGCAGCGTTGAGGGGGGGCAAACCTACGAGCAGTACTTC. This sequence encodes CSVEGGQTYEQYF.

The chain recombines TRBV29-1 with TRBJ2-7; 7 bases fit TRBD1. The CDR3 is 13 amino acids. With V trimmed by 4 bases and J by 1 base, 4 bases remained unmatched. Germline V gene lookup returns CDR1 SQVTM and CDR2 ANQGSEA. In DNA form, the CDR3 reads TGCAGCGTTGGCCGGGACAGTTCCTACGAGCAGTACTTC. This codes for CSVGRDSSYEQYF.

The chain carries TRBV7-9 and TRBJ2-3; tentatively, D is TRBD1 or TRBD2 (5 bases each). V lost 6 bases, J lost 5 bases, and 18 bases lay in between. This CDR3 contains 15 residues. CDR1 SEHNR and CDR2 FQNEAQ come from the germline V gene (reference sequence). The CDR3 reads CASRQRGTRGDTQYF. CDR3 DNA sequence: TGTGCCAGCAGACAACGTGGGACCCGGGGAGATACGCAGTATTTT.

This clone turned up a few times. This chain joins TRBV5-6 and TRBJ1-2; 8 nucleotides agree with TRBD1. The germline V gene has CDR1 SGHDT and CDR2 YYEEEE. V was pared by 3 bases and J by 4 bases, with 5 bases of the junction left unmatched. The CDR3 totals 14 residues. The DNA for the CDR3 is TGTGCCAGCAGCTGGGACAGGACGATCTATGGCTACACCTTC. This translates into CASSWDRTIYGYTF.

The chain links TRBV5-6 to TRBJ1-2; D unresolved. Germline V gene data show CDR1 as SGHDT and CDR2 as YYEEEE. This CDR3 spans 14 amino acids. Trimming cost V 5 bases and J 3 bases, with 14 bases left between them. The CDR3 sequence is CASSNIGQDYGYTF. The CDR3 DNA sequence: TGTGCCAGCAGTAATATCGGGCAAGACTATGGCTACACCTTC.

CDR3 sequence (DNA): TGTGCCAGCAGCGTAGACCAGAAAACTGAAGCTTTCTTT. It codes for CASSVDQKTEAFF. The chain is built from TRBV9 and TRBJ1-1; D unclear. Trimming removed 0 bases at V and 5 bases at J, with 8 bases between. CDR1 and CDR2 (germline): SGDLS, YYNGEE. The CDR3 consists of 13 residues.

J is TRBJ2-7 and V is TRBV7-2; the D is unclear. CDR1 is SGHTA, CDR2 FQGNSA, per germline. The CDR3 is 13 amino acids. V lost 1 base and J lost 0, with 4 bases in between. The CDR3 sequence: CASSLVDSYEQYF. The CDR3 nucleotides read TGTGCCAGCAGCTTAGTCGACTCCTACGAGCAGTACTTC.

The rearrangement links TRBV29-1 to TRBJ1-2, with D possibly being TRBD1 (6 bases). The V gene lost 7 bases and the J gene lost 4 bases, with 10 bases spanning the gap. The CDR3 runs to 11 residues. Germline V gene sequence: CDR1 SQVTM, CDR2 ANQGSEA. In DNA, the CDR3 is TGCAGCGCCGGACAGAGCTATGGCTACACCTTC. It is translated as CSAGQSYGYTF.

This rearrangement joins TRBV30 to TRBJ1-4; D is perhaps TRBD1 (5 bases). Looked up from germline, CDR1 is GTSNPN and CDR2 is SVGIG (reference sequence). Trimming removed 7 bases at V and 8 bases at J, with 26 bases between. This CDR3 is built from 16 residues. The CDR3 sequence: CAFSKGLTASREKLFF. The CDR3 DNA reads TGTGCCTTTAGCAAGGGGTTGACAGCCTCTCGCGAAAAACTGTTTTTT.

V and J are TRBV4-2 and TRBJ1-4; no firm D call. CDR1 is LGHNA and CDR2 is YNFKEQ in the germline V gene. There are 13 residues in the CDR3. Trimming shortened V by 4 bases and J by 7 bases, and 10 bases separated the two germline ends. CDR3 coding DNA: TGTGCCAGCAGCCCTGACAAGTTTGAAAAACTGTTTTTT. It encodes CASSPDKFEKLFF.

This clone was detected once. J is TRBJ2-5 and V is TRBV5-4; tentatively, D is TRBD2 (6 bases). V lost 3 bases to trimming and J lost 5 bases, with 17 bases between them. The CDR3 extends over 15 amino acids. Germline values: CDR1 SGHNT, CDR2 YYREEE (reference sequence). This CDR3 reads CASSSGLPGRETQYF. CDR3 DNA: TGTGCCAGCAGCTCGGGACTCCCAGGGCGGGAGACCCAGTACTTC.

The sample holds a few counts of this clone. V and J are TRBV7-6 and TRBJ2-5; D not resolved. Germline CDR1 SGHVS, CDR2 FNYEAQ. CDR3 size: 12 residues. Trimming cost V 1 base and J 2 bases, with 2 bases left between them. The CDR3: CASSLDQETQYF. Here the CDR3 DNA reads TGTGCCAGCAGCTTAGATCAAGAGACCCAGTACTTC. Combining the CDR3 with reference TRBV7-6 and TRBJ2-5 gives the whole variable domain GAGVSQSPRYKVTKRGQDVALRCDPISGHVSLYWYRQALGQGPEFLTYFNYEAQQDKSGLPNDRFSAERPEGSISTLTIQRTEQRDSAMYRCASSLDQETQYFGPGTRLLVL.

In its sample, this clone was seen a few times. The V call is TRBV7-9, the J call TRBJ1-1, with a weak D call TRBD1 (6 bases). The V end was cut by 2 bases, the J end by 4 bases, with 8 bases between. The CDR3 consists of 13 residues. CDR1 and CDR2 from the germline V gene are SEHNR and FQNEAQ (reference sequence). CDR3 region: CASSLTGITEAFF. Written as DNA, the CDR3 is TGTGCCAGCAGCTTAACAGGGATCACTGAAGCTTTCTTT.

The chain carries TRBV30 and TRBJ1-6, with D perhaps matching TRBD1 (5 bases). CDR1 GTSNPN and CDR2 SVGIG come from the germline V gene (reference sequence). The CDR3 loop spans 13 amino acids. V was clipped by 1 base and J by 7 bases, with 8 bases between them. CDR3 sequence: CAWSEGVNSPLHF. CDR3 nucleotide sequence: TGTGCCTGGAGTGAAGGGGTGAATTCACCCCTCCACTTT.

The rearrangement joins TRBV6-6 to TRBJ2-7; D unresolved. Germline V gene lookup returns CDR1 MNHNY and CDR2 SVGAGI (reference sequence). V dropped 6 bases and J dropped 7 bases, with 13 bases sitting between them. The CDR3 is 12 amino acids. CDR3 amino acids: CASRSGGWEQYF. The CDR3 nucleotides read TGTGCCAGCAGATCGGGTGGGTGGGAGCAGTACTTC.

The chain couples TRBV7-2 to TRBJ2-7; 7 nucleotides align to TRBD2. Germline V lookup: CDR1 SGHTA, CDR2 FQGNSA. The CDR3 totals 15 residues. V was pared by 0 bases and J by 2 bases, with 4 bases of the junction left unmatched. As DNA, the CDR3 is TGTGCCAGCAGCTTAGCGGGGGGGGACCCCTACGAGCAGTACTTC. Translating it yields CASSLAGGDPYEQYF.

The chain combines TRBV11-2 with TRBJ1-2, with TRBD1 matching 9 bases. The CDR3 contains 14 residues. V trimming: 5 bases; J trimming: 2 bases; junction bases outside the gene matches: 3. CDR1 is SGHAT, CDR2 FQNNGV, per germline. The CDR3 loop reads CASSPGQGNYGYTF. The CDR3 nucleotides read TGTGCCAGCAGCCCAGGACAGGGGAACTATGGCTACACCTTC.

V usage is TRBV5-6 and J usage is TRBJ2-7; 8 bases align to TRBD1. CDR3 length: 14 amino acids. Germline V lookup: CDR1 SGHDT, CDR2 YYEEEE. Germline trimming cut 6 bases from V and 5 bases from J; bases unmatched to any gene: 10. The CDR3 DNA sequence: TGTGCCAGCAACGGACAGGGCCGTGGGGACGAGCAGTACTTC. Translation gives CASNGQGRGDEQYF.

The rearrangement uses TRBV5-1 and TRBJ2-2; D could derive from TRBD1 or TRBD2 (5 bases each). CDR1 and CDR2 (germline): SGHRS, YFSETQ. Between the trimmed V and J ends, which lost 0 bases and 4 bases, there was a span of 10 bases. CDR3 length equals 15 residues. The DNA of the CDR3 is TGCGCCAGCAGCTTGGAGGGACGGGCCACCGGGGAGCTGTTTTTT. Translated, it gives CASSLEGRATGELFF.

The rearrangement links TRBV7-9 to TRBJ2-5, with D possibly called TRBD1 or TRBD2 (5 bases each). The CDR3 runs to 10 residues. The germline V gene encodes CDR1 SEHNR and CDR2 FQNEAQ (reference sequence). Trimming removed 5 bases from V and 7 bases from J, with 5 bases in between. CDR3 loop: CASSGGTQYF. CDR3 DNA: TGTGCCAGCAGCGGGGGGACCCAGTACTTC.

This clone was detected a few times. V and J are TRBV23-1 and TRBJ2-3; D might be TRBD1 (7 bases). TRBV23-1 qualifies as an ORF whose function is uncertain. The ends were cut back, 7 bases at V and 0 bases at J, with 14 bases in the middle. The CDR3 runs to 15 residues. This CDR3 is CASNLQGTSTDTQYF. In DNA, the CDR3 is TGCGCCAGCAACCTACAGGGGACTAGCACAGATACGCAGTATTTT.

This chain connects TRBV30 to TRBJ1-5; TRBD1 might be the D (5 bases). The germline V gene has CDR1 GTSNPN and CDR2 SVGIG (reference sequence). V was shortened by 0 bases and J by 6 bases, with 9 bases between the two germline ends. The CDR3 contains 13 residues. CDR3 sequence: CAWSVEGPQPQHF. CDR3 DNA sequence: TGTGCCTGGAGTGTCGAGGGGCCTCAGCCCCAGCATTTT. Full variable domain (remainder filled in from reference TRBV30 and TRBJ1-5): SQTIHQWPATLVQPVGSPLSLECTVEGTSNPNLYWYRQAAGRGLQLLFYSVGIGQISSEVPQNLSASRPQDRQFILSSKKLLLSDSGFYLCAWSVEGPQPQHFGDGTRLSIL.

The gene calls are TRBV2 and TRBJ1-1; 8 nucleotides match TRBD1. The V gene's germline CDR1 is SNHLY and CDR2 FYNNEI. The CDR3 consists of 13 residues. V lost 7 bases and J lost 3; bases outside the gene matches: 4. Written as DNA, the CDR3 is TGTGCCAGCACCAAGACAGGGGACACTGAAGCTTTCTTT. This codes for CASTKTGDTEAFF.

For the CDR3, the DNA is TGTGCCAGCAGCTTATTTGGACCAACTAATGAAAAACTGTTTTTT. Translating gives CASSLFGPTNEKLFF. The chain combines TRBV7-2 with TRBJ1-4; D ambiguous. Germline CDR1 is SGHTA and CDR2 is FQGNSA. V lost 2 bases to trimming and J lost 0 bases, with 7 bases between them. CDR3 length: 15 amino acids.

This chain uses TRBV28 with TRBJ2-7; D is possibly TRBD2 (6 bases). V was pared by 11 bases and J by 2 bases, with 16 bases between. The CDR3 spans 13 residues. The germline V gene encodes CDR1 MDHEN and CDR2 SYDVKM. The CDR3 region has the DNA TGTGCCCTACAGGAGGGGACCACCTACGAGCAGTACTTC. Its translation: CALQEGTTYEQYF.

This chain links TRBV7-9 with TRBJ1-1; D is ambiguous. Trimming removed 11 bases at V and 6 bases at J, with 19 bases between. CDR1 and CDR2 from the germline V gene are SEHNR and FQNEAQ (reference sequence). The CDR3 runs 13 residues. The CDR3 loop reads CASQRIRDSEAFF. DNA of the CDR3: TGTGCCTCCCAGAGAATCCGGGATTCTGAAGCTTTCTTT.

J is TRBJ1-2 and V is TRBV10-3; D not certain. The V and J ends lost 0 bases and 2 bases respectively, with 7 bases between them. CDR1 is ENHRY, CDR2 SYGVKD, per germline. The CDR3 is 14 amino acids. This CDR3 is CAISESYSNYGYTF. CDR3 bases: TGTGCCATCAGTGAGTCCTACAGCAACTATGGCTACACCTTC.

This rearrangement joins TRBV4-2 to TRBJ1-1; a weak D match, TRBD1 (6 bases). The germline V gene encodes CDR1 LGHNA and CDR2 YNFKEQ. This CDR3 contains 16 residues. Trimming removed 10 bases from V and 1 base from J, with 22 bases in between. The CDR3 spells CATSPQGGTWNTEAFF. The CDR3 DNA reads as TGTGCCACCTCGCCACAGGGAGGGACCTGGAACACTGAAGCTTTCTTT.

The V and J genes are TRBV5-6 and TRBJ1-5, with D perhaps matching TRBD1 (5 bases). The CDR3 totals 16 residues. Germline CDR1 and CDR2: SGHDT and YYEEEE. The V gene lost 1 base and the J gene lost 3 bases, with 14 bases spanning the gap. CDR3 residues: CASSLWGSGYNQPQHF. The CDR3 DNA is TGTGCCAGCAGCTTGTGGGGGAGCGGGTACAATCAGCCCCAGCATTTT.